This T cell receptor (beta chain) was profiled in a study of technical replicates of blood from a handful of donors. This CDR3 contains 13 residues. Germline loops: CDR1 SGHRS, CDR2 YFSETQ. With 6 bases removed from V and 1 base from J, the gap between germline ends came to 10 bases. Sequenced by immunoSEQ multiplex PCR; TCRdb stores in-frame clones only, minus some. The sample comprises approximately 69,000 clones, over 70% of which are singletons, and about 4.6% rests with the top ten. The receptor was isolated from a human donor in good health. Some clones in this sample may be carry-over from other donors' samples. Specimen: PBMCs. The gene calls are TRBV5-1 and TRBJ1-1, with D possibly being TRBD1 (5 bases). Written as DNA, the CDR3 is TGCGCCAGCACGATACAGGAGAACACTGAAGCTTTCTTT. Its translation: CASTIQENTEAFF.